This T cell receptor (beta chain) emerged from a study of OX40 agonist ivuxolimab in advanced cancers. Only in-frame clones appear in the TCRdb table, and some are missing; sequencing was by immunoSEQ multiplex PCR. The sample comprises under 70,000 clones, more than 80% of which are singletons, and 1.2% rests with the top ten. This sequence originates from an adult with an advanced solid tumor such as melanoma, head and neck, liver or kidney cancer. This specimen was CD4+ or CD8+ T cells sorted from blood, taken in a trial of the OX40 agonist ivuxolimab.

CDR3 DNA sequence: TGTGCCAGCAGCTTAGGACAGGGTAATGGCTACACCTTC. Protein product: CASSLGQGNGYTF. J is TRBJ1-2 and V is TRBV7-2; 7 positions agree with TRBD1. This CDR3 region has 13 residues. CDR1 is SGHTA and CDR2 is FQGNSA in the germline V gene. The trim removed 1 base at V and 6 bases at J, leaving 2 bases unmatched.